Below are 25 T cell receptor beta chains sequenced from a single sample in a study of control samples from healthy donors and cancer patients. Only in-frame clones appear in the TCRdb table, and some are missing; sequencing was by immunoSEQ multiplex PCR. The data contain about 140,000 clones, roughly nine tenths of them singletons. The sequencing sample was made of blood. These receptors came from a woman between 25 and 40 years old in good health.

The CDR3 here is CSGGRRYTGELFF. DNA of the CDR3: TGCAGTGGTGGCCGACGCTACACCGGGGAGCTGTTTTTT. The rearrangement links TRBV29-1 to TRBJ2-2; D is uncertain. CDR3 length: 13 residues. Germline lookup yields CDR1 SQVTM and CDR2 ANQGSEA.

The chain employs TRBV7-3 and TRBJ2-5, with D perhaps matching TRBD1 (5 bases). Trimming pared 2 bases from V and 5 bases from J, leaving 12 bases between. CDR1 and CDR2 from the germline V gene are SGHTA and FQGTGA. CDR3 size: 14 residues. The CDR3 loop reads CASSLGGSGETQYF. The CDR3 coding sequence is TGTGCCAGCAGCTTAGGCGGCTCAGGGGAGACCCAGTACTTC. The entire variable domain, with the rest obtained from reference TRBV7-3 and TRBJ2-5, is as follows: GAGVSQTPSNKVTEKGKYVELRCDPISGHTALYWYRQSLGQGPEFLIYFQGTGAADDSGLPNDRFFAVRPEGSVSTLKIQRTERGDSAVYLCASSLGGSGETQYFGPGTRLLVL.

The chain is built from TRBV28 and TRBJ2-7, with D possibly TRBD2 on 6 matching bases. CDR1 is MDHEN and CDR2 is SYDVKM in the germline V gene. V gave up 5 bases and J gave up 2 bases, with 13 bases separating them. The CDR3 consists of 14 residues. This chain's CDR3 is CASSPLGGAYEQYF. The CDR3 nucleotides read TGTGCCAGCAGTCCACTCGGGGGAGCCTACGAGCAGTACTTC. Supplemented by reference TRBV28 and TRBJ2-7, the full variable domain reads DVKVTQSSRYLVKRTGEKVFLECVQDMDHENMFWYRQDPGLGLRLIYFSYDVKMKEKGDIPEGYSVSREKKERFSLILESASTNQTSMYLCASSPLGGAYEQYFGPGTRLTVT.

V usage is TRBV11-3 and J usage is TRBJ2-7; D might be TRBD2 (5 bases). CDR3 size: 15 residues. Trimming took 5 bases from V and 3 from J, leaving 17 bases between them. Looked up from germline, CDR1 is SGHNT and CDR2 is YENEEA. CDR3 sequence: CASSRGQESNYEQYF. The CDR3 region has the DNA TGTGCCAGCAGCCGCGGGCAGGAGTCAAACTACGAGCAGTACTTC.

CDR3 protein: CASSYGQGNTEAFF. In DNA form, the CDR3 reads TGCGCCAGCAGTTACGGACAGGGGAACACTGAAGCTTTCTTT. The chain uses TRBV5-1 and TRBJ1-1, with 8 bases that match TRBD1. CDR3 length: 14 residues. The germline gives CDR1 SGHRS, CDR2 YFSETQ. V trimming: 5 bases; J trimming: 1 base; junction bases outside the gene matches: 4.

This chain uses TRBV4-2 with TRBJ2-2; no clear D gene. CDR1 and CDR2 from the germline V gene are LGHNA and YNFKEQ. The CDR3 is made up of 16 amino acids. V was cut by 1 base and J by 0 bases, with 9 bases left in between. The CDR3 region is CASSQAHFANTGELFF. The CDR3 coding sequence is TGTGCCAGCAGCCAAGCACACTTCGCGAACACCGGGGAGCTGTTTTTT.

J is TRBJ1-2 and V is TRBV5-5; D remains ambiguous. The CDR3 length is 12 residues. The V end lost 10 bases, the J end lost 4 bases, and 14 bases lay between the germline ends. Looked up from germline, CDR1 is SGHKS and CDR2 is YYEKEE (reference sequence). The CDR3 reads CASAAEAYGYTF. The CDR3 bases are TGTGCCTCGGCGGCGGAAGCCTATGGCTACACCTTC.

This clone occurred once. The chain combines TRBV30 with TRBJ2-2; D call uncertain. V lost 0 bases, J lost 5 bases, and 7 bases lay in between. The CDR3 loop spans 13 amino acids. Per germline, CDR1 GTSNPN and CDR2 SVGIG (reference sequence). The CDR3: CAWSVGGTGELFF. CDR3 coding DNA: TGTGCCTGGAGTGTAGGCGGAACCGGGGAGCTGTTTTTT.

The J gene is TRBJ2-3, the V gene TRBV29-1; 8 bases align to TRBD2. The CDR3 runs 15 residues. Unmatched junction bases numbered 9, after V lost 7 bases and J lost 0 bases. The germline gives CDR1 SQVTM, CDR2 ANQGSEA. The DNA of the CDR3 is TGCAGCGGTCAGAGTCTAGCGGGTAGCACAGATACGCAGTATTTT. Translated, it gives CSGQSLAGSTDTQYF.

The sample holds one count of this clone. The CDR3 nucleotides are TGTGCCAGCAGCCAAGCGCGGGGCGATGAAAAACTGTTTTTT. Translated, it gives CASSQARGDEKLFF. The chain joins TRBV14 to TRBJ1-4, with a possible D match to TRBD1 (5 bases). This CDR3 spans 14 amino acids. Germline V lookup: CDR1 SGHDN, CDR2 FVKESK. Trimming stripped 1 base from V and 6 bases from J, with 9 bases between.

The CDR3 sequence: CASSFIRTEEAFF. The CDR3 nucleotides read TGTGCCAGCAGCTTCATTCGGACAGAGGAAGCTTTCTTT. The chain carries TRBV7-7 and TRBJ1-1; TRBD1 might be the D (6 bases). V lost 3 bases and J lost 8, with 13 bases in between. Germline V gives CDR1 SSHAT, CDR2 FNYEAQ (reference sequence). The CDR3 runs 13 residues.

V is TRBV6-5 and J is TRBJ2-3; TRBD1 agrees at 7 bases. Germline loops: CDR1 MNHEY, CDR2 SVGAGI. The trim removed 8 bases at V and 3 bases at J, leaving 11 bases unmatched. This CDR3 region has 15 residues. DNA for the CDR3: TGTGCCAGCCGGGATCGACAGGGCTGGACAGATACGCAGTATTTT. Residues: CASRDRQGWTDTQYF.

The J gene is TRBJ2-4, the V gene TRBV29-1; a weak D match, TRBD2 (5 bases). The V and J ends lost 3 bases and 8 bases respectively, with 14 bases between them. The CDR3 is made up of 13 amino acids. Germline CDR1 SQVTM, CDR2 ANQGSEA. The CDR3 sequence is CSVERGSADIQYF. The CDR3 nucleotides are TGCAGCGTTGAGAGAGGGTCGGCGGACATTCAGTACTTC. Full variable domain (rest looked up from reference TRBV29-1 and TRBJ2-4): SAVISQKPSRDICQRGTSLTIQCQVDSQVTMMFWYRQQPGQSLTLIATANQGSEATYESGFVIDKFPISRPNLTFSTLTVSNMSPEDSSIYLCSVERGSADIQYFGAGTRLSVL.

The chain is built from TRBV2 and TRBJ1-5; D gene ambiguous. There are 14 residues in the CDR3. In germline, CDR1 is SNHLY, CDR2 FYNNEI. V was cut by 2 bases and J by 5 bases, with 10 bases left in between. This CDR3 is CASSESSGDQPQHF. Written as DNA, the CDR3 is TGTGCCAGCAGTGAATCGAGCGGGGATCAGCCCCAGCATTTT.

The gene calls are TRBV25-1 and TRBJ2-5, with 7 bases matching TRBD1. This CDR3 is built from 17 residues. Germline CDR1 and CDR2: MGHDK and SYGVNS. V shed 3 bases and J 2 bases; nucleotides not matched to a gene: 12. Here the CDR3 reads CASSDTLDRERQETQYF. DNA of the CDR3: TGTGCCAGCAGTGATACTTTAGACAGGGAAAGGCAAGAGACCCAGTACTTC.

The genes are TRBV18 and TRBJ2-5; D may be TRBD1 (5 bases). V was shortened by 5 bases and J by 5 bases, with 12 bases between the two germline ends. Germline CDR1 reads KGHSH; CDR2 reads LQKENI. The CDR3 runs 13 residues. Here the CDR3 DNA reads TGTGCCAGCTCATCGGACATTTGGGAGACCCAGTACTTC. This encodes CASSSDIWETQYF.

The chain is built from TRBV27 and TRBJ2-1; 12 nucleotides agree with TRBD2. The V gene end was trimmed by 6 bases and the J gene end by 8 bases; junction bases not matched to a gene: 2. There are 13 residues in the CDR3. The V gene's germline CDR1 is MNHEY and CDR2 SMNVEV (reference sequence). This chain's CDR3 is CASSRLAGDEQFF. CDR3 bases: TGTGCCAGCAGCCGACTAGCGGGAGATGAGCAGTTCTTC.

This sequence joins TRBV7-3 and TRBJ2-1; 8 positions agree with TRBD2. Germline trimming cut 3 bases from V and 7 bases from J; bases unmatched to any gene: 14. There are 17 residues in the CDR3. CDR1 and CDR2 (germline): SGHTA, FQGTGA. This CDR3 is CASSFGTSGRVRNEQFF. In DNA, the CDR3 is TGTGCCAGCAGCTTCGGTACTAGCGGTCGTGTCCGGAATGAGCAGTTCTTC. Complete variable domain (other parts from reference TRBV7-3 and TRBJ2-1): GAGVSQTPSNKVTEKGKYVELRCDPISGHTALYWYRQSLGQGPEFLIYFQGTGAADDSGLPNDRFFAVRPEGSVSTLKIQRTERGDSAVYLCASSFGTSGRVRNEQFFGPGTRLTVL.

CDR3 coding DNA: TGTGCCAGCAGTTTATTCGTGGGGGAGGACACTGAAGCTTTCTTT. Its protein is CASSLFVGEDTEAFF. This rearrangement joins TRBV27 to TRBJ1-1; D is possibly TRBD1 (5 bases). The CDR3 totals 15 residues. V was shortened by 1 base and J by 3 bases, with 12 bases between the two germline ends. CDR1 and CDR2 from the germline V gene are MNHEY and SMNVEV (reference sequence).

The chain has TRBV5-1 and TRBJ1-1, with TRBD1 identical over 7 bases. Germline V gives CDR1 SGHRS, CDR2 YFSETQ. This CDR3 has 17 residues. The J segment lost 4 bases and the V segment lost 0 bases, leaving 12 bases of the junction unmatched. CDR3 DNA: TGCGCCAGCAGCTTGGGATTACAGGGGAGGTTGACCACTGAAGCTTTCTTT. The encoded protein is CASSLGLQGRLTTEAFF.

A few counts support this clone. The rearrangement links TRBV3-1 (or the pseudogene TRBV3-2) to TRBJ2-1; TRBD2 agrees at 12 bases. The CDR3 has 14 amino acids. The J segment lost 10 bases and the V segment lost 0 bases, leaving 1 base of the junction unmatched. Germline CDR1 is LGHDT and CDR2 is YNNKEL (reference sequence). The CDR3 nucleotides read TGTGCCAGCAGCCAAGATGGGACTAGCGGGGAGCAGTTCTTC. This translates into CASSQDGTSGEQFF.

The CDR3 DNA sequence: TGTGCCAGCAGTAAAGGGGAAAAGCGGGAGGGAGTCACTGAGCAGTTCTTC. Amino acid sequence: CASSKGEKREGVTEQFF. The V and J genes are TRBV27 and TRBJ2-1, with 10 bases that match TRBD2. Germline values: CDR1 MNHEY, CDR2 SMNVEV (reference sequence). The CDR3 has 17 amino acids. With V trimmed by 5 bases and J by 9 bases, 16 bases remained unmatched.

The chain combines TRBV5-6 with TRBJ1-2, with D hard to call. The V gene's germline CDR1 is SGHDT and CDR2 YYEEEE. With 4 bases removed from V and 3 bases from J, the gap between germline ends came to 19 bases. CDR3 length: 16 residues. The CDR3 loop reads CASSLPDGGMDYGYTF. CDR3 bases: TGTGCCAGCAGCCTACCGGACGGAGGGATGGACTATGGCTACACCTTC.

The chain recombines TRBV2 with TRBJ2-1, with 7 bases identical to TRBD2. The junction had 4 bases not matched to a gene; V was cut back by 0 bases and J by 2 bases. The CDR3 has 16 amino acids. Germline values: CDR1 SNHLY, CDR2 FYNNEI. Here the CDR3 reads CASSEARGRAYNEQFF. In DNA form, the CDR3 reads TGTGCCAGCAGTGAAGCGCGGGGGAGGGCCTACAATGAGCAGTTCTTC.

The chain employs TRBV6-6 and TRBJ1-6; 9 positions agree with TRBD1. The CDR3 extends over 16 amino acids. CDR1 is MNHNY, CDR2 SVGAGI, per germline (reference sequence). V gave up 5 bases and J gave up 9 bases; unmatched junction bases: 11. CDR3 sequence: CASSPPGQGNTSPLHF. In DNA, the CDR3 is TGTGCCAGCAGTCCTCCGGGACAGGGTAATACTTCACCCCTCCACTTT.